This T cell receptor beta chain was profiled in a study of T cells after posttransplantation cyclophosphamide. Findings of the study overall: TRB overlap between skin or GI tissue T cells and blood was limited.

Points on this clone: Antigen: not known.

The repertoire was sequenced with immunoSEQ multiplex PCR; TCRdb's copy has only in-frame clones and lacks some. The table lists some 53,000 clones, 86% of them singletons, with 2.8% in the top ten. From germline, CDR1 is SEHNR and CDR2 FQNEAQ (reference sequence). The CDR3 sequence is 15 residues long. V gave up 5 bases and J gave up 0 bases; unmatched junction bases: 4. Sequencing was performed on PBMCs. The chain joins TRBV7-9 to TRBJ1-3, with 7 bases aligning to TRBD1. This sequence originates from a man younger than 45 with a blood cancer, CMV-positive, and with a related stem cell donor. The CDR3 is CASSPGQPSGNTIYF. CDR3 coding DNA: TGTGCCAGCAGCCCGGGACAGCCCTCTGGAAACACCATATATTTT.